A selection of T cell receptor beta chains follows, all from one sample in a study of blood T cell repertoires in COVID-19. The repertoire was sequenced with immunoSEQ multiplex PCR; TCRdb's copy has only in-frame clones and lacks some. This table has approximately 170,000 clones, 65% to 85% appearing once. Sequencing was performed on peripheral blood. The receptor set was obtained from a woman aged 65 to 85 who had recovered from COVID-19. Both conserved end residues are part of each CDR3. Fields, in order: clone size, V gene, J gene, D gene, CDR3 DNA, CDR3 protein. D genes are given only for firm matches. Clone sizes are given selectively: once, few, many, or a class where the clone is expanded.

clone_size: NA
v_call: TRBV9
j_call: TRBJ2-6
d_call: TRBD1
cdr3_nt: TGTGCCAGCAGCGTAACCGGGACAGTATCTGGGGCCAACGTCCTGACTTTC
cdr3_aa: CASSVTGTVSGANVLTF

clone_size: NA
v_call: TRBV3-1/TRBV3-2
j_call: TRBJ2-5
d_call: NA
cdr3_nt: TGTGCCAGCAGCCAAGCAGGGCACCGGGGGAGGGAGACCCAGTACTTC
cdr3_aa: CASSQAGHRGRETQYF

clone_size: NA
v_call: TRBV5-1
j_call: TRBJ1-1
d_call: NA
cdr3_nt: TGCGCCAGCAGCTTGGCCGTCAGGTCGAACACTGAAGCTTTCTTT
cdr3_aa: CASSLAVRSNTEAFF

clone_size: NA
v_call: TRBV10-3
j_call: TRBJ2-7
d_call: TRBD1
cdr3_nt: TGTGCCATCAAGCAACCGGGACAGGACTCCTACGAGCAGTACTTC
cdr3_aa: CAIKQPGQDSYEQYF

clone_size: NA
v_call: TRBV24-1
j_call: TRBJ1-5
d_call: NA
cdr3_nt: TGTGCCACCCGGGGGAGTGGCAATCAGCCCCAGCATTTT
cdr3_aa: CATRGSGNQPQHF

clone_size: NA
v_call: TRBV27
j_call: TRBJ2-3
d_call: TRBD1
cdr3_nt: TGTGCCAGCAGTTTATATGAAGGGGGCGGCACAGATACGCAGTATTTT
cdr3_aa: CASSLYEGGGTDTQYF

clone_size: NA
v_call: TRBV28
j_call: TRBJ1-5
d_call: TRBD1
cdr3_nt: TGTGCCAGCAGTTTATCCGGCAGGGGGAATCAGCCCCAGCATTTT
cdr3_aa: CASSLSGRGNQPQHF

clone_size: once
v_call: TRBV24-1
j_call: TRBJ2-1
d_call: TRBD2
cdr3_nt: TGTGCCACCAGTGACCCAAGGACTAGTTTCCGCTACAATGAGCAGTTCTTC
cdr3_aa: CATSDPRTSFRYNEQFF

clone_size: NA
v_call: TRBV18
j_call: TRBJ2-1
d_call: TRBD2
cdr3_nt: TGTGCCAGCTCACCCGGGACTAGCGGGAGTAGTGGGCAGTTCTTC
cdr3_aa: CASSPGTSGSSGQFF

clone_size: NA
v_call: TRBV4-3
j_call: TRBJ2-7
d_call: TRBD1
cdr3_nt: TGCGCCAGCAGCCAAGGTAGGACAGGGCACTACGAGCAGTACTTC
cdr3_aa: CASSQGRTGHYEQYF

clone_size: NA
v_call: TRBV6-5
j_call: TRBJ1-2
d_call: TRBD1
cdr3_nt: TGTGCCAGCAGTTACGACGGACAGGGTGGCTATGGCTACACCTTC
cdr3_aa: CASSYDGQGGYGYTF